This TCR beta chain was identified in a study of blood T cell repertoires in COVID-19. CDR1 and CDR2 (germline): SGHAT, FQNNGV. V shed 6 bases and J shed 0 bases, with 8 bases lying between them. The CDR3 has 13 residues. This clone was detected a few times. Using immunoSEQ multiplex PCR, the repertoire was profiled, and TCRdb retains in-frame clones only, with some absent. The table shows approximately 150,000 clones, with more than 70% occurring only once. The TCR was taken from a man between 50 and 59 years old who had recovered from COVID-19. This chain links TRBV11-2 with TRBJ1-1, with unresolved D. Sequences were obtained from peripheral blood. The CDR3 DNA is TGTGCCAGCAGAGAGGATCTGAACACTGAAGCTTTCTTT. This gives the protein CASREDLNTEAFF.